This T cell receptor beta chain derives from a study of shared clonotypes between healthy human individuals. Study-wide background: Plates per donor: three CD4 naive, three CD4 memory, two CD8 naive, one CD8 memory. Points from the study as a whole: Rarefaction demonstrated incomplete sorted-subset sequencing despite large depth.

Per germline, CDR1 MDHEN and CDR2 SYDVKM. The CDR3 is 14 residues long. V dropped 6 bases and J dropped 4 bases, with 12 bases sitting between them. To note about this clone: Antigen specificity is unknown.

It was CD45RO-negative cells, positively selected for CCR7, that made up naive CD8 cells, with terminally differentiated effector memory CD45RA+ cells excluded. Clones were read by immunoSEQ multiplex PCR, and TCRdb kept only the in-frame ones, dropping some. The sample consists of some 2,000,000 clones, about 95% of them appearing once. The chain carries TRBV28 and TRBJ1-4; a weak D match, TRBD1 (5 bases). The TCR originated in a man in his late teens or twenties in good health. Sequenced material: naive CD8+ T cells sorted from blood. The CDR3 coding sequence is TGTGCCAGCAGCGTACGGGACTATAATGAAAAACTGTTTTTT. It codes for CASSVRDYNEKLFF.